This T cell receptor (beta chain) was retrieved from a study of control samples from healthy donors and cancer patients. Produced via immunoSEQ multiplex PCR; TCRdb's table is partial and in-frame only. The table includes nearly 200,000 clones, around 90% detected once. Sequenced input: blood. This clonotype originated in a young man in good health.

In DNA form, the CDR3 reads TGCAGCGTTCGACAGGGAAAGGGTCAGCCCCAGCATTTT. This translates into CSVRQGKGQPQHF. The J gene is TRBJ1-5, the V gene TRBV29-1; 7 nucleotides align to TRBD1. The germline V gene encodes CDR1 SQVTM and CDR2 ANQGSEA. The CDR3 spans 13 residues. V was clipped by 5 bases and J by 6 bases; unmatched bases: 7.